Listed below are T cell receptor beta chains from one sample, sequenced in a study of blood T cell repertoires in COVID-19. Only in-frame clones appear in the TCRdb table, and some are missing; sequencing was by immunoSEQ multiplex PCR. This repertoire shows 110,000 to 150,000 clones, under 80% found once; its top ten account for about 4%. Material: peripheral blood. The receptors originated from a man aged 60 to 75 with acute or convalescent COVID-19. CDR3s include the opening cysteine and the closing phenylalanine or tryptophan. The order of the fields is clone size, V gene, J gene, D gene, CDR3 DNA, CDR3 protein. D genes are given only for firm matches. Only part of the rows carry a size: once, few, many, or a class if the clone is expanded.

abundance: .
v_gene: TRBV19
j_gene: TRBJ2-1
d_gene: .
CDR3nt: TGTGCCATAAACCCTTCCGGCGGGCCGACCTACAATGAGCAGTTCTTC
CDR3aa: CAINPSGGPTYNEQFF

abundance: .
v_gene: TRBV19
j_gene: TRBJ2-5
d_gene: TRBD1
CDR3nt: TGTGCCAGTAGGGGACAGGGGGCGGCTAGCGGGAGCGAGACCCAGTACTTC
CDR3aa: CASRGQGAASGSETQYF

abundance: .
v_gene: TRBV24-1
j_gene: TRBJ1-1
d_gene: .
CDR3nt: TGTGCCACCAGTGATTCCCGGGCGGGGAACACTGAAGCTTTCTTT
CDR3aa: CATSDSRAGNTEAFF

abundance: .
v_gene: TRBV28
j_gene: TRBJ1-3
d_gene: .
CDR3nt: TGTGCCAGCGGTAATATGCGGTTACGCTCTGGAAACACCATATATTTT
CDR3aa: CASGNMRLRSGNTIYF

abundance: .
v_gene: TRBV5-1
j_gene: TRBJ1-2
d_gene: .
CDR3nt: TGCGCCAGCAGCTTGGAGGGTCAGGGATACTATGGCTACACCTTC
CDR3aa: CASSLEGQGYYGYTF

abundance: .
v_gene: TRBV2
j_gene: TRBJ1-1
d_gene: .
CDR3nt: TGTGCCAGCAGTCCTCGATGGGGGCTCACTGAAGCTTTCTTT
CDR3aa: CASSPRWGLTEAFF

abundance: once
v_gene: TRBV5-4
j_gene: TRBJ2-1
d_gene: TRBD2
CDR3nt: TGTGCCAGCAGCTTGAGGCTAGCGGGGAACAATGAGCAGTTCTTC
CDR3aa: CASSLRLAGNNEQFF

abundance: .
v_gene: TRBV10-3
j_gene: TRBJ2-7
d_gene: TRBD2
CDR3nt: TGTGCCATCAGCGGGGGCACGGGGGGGTTAGAGCAGTACTTC
CDR3aa: CAISGGTGGLEQYF

abundance: once
v_gene: TRBV15
j_gene: TRBJ1-5
d_gene: .
CDR3nt: TGTGCCACCAGCAGAGAACAGGGAGCCGGTCAGCCCCAGCATTTT
CDR3aa: CATSREQGAGQPQHF

abundance: .
v_gene: TRBV9
j_gene: TRBJ2-7
d_gene: .
CDR3nt: TGTGCCAGCAGCGTGGGACAAGGGACCTACGAGCAGTACTTC
CDR3aa: CASSVGQGTYEQYF

abundance: .
v_gene: TRBV21-1
j_gene: TRBJ2-1
d_gene: .
CDR3nt: .
CDR3aa: CASSKVGTGNEQFF

abundance: .
v_gene: TRBV2
j_gene: TRBJ1-4
d_gene: .
CDR3nt: TGTGCCAGCTCGCGGGACGGCCCTAATGAAAAACTGTTTTTT
CDR3aa: CASSRDGPNEKLFF

abundance: .
v_gene: TRBV6-2/TRBV6-3
j_gene: TRBJ1-1
d_gene: TRBD1
CDR3nt: TGTGCCAGCAGTTTTGACAGGGCCGTTCGGATGAACACTGAAGCTTTCTTT
CDR3aa: CASSFDRAVRMNTEAFF

abundance: .
v_gene: TRBV11-2
j_gene: TRBJ2-3
d_gene: TRBD2
CDR3nt: TGTGCCAGCAGCCCCCTTGGGACTAGCGGGAGATCCCGCCCAGATACGCAGTATTTT
CDR3aa: CASSPLGTSGRSRPDTQYF

abundance: few
v_gene: TRBV28
j_gene: TRBJ1-2
d_gene: TRBD1
CDR3nt: TGTGCCAGCAACCGACAGGGCCTCCCTGCCTACACCTTC
CDR3aa: CASNRQGLPAYTF

abundance: once
v_gene: TRBV9
j_gene: TRBJ2-5
d_gene: .
CDR3nt: TGTGCCAGCAGCCCCGGGGGAGAGACCCAGTACTTC
CDR3aa: CASSPGGETQYF

abundance: .
v_gene: TRBV7-8
j_gene: TRBJ2-7
d_gene: .
CDR3nt: TGTGCCAGCAGCCCACGGGACATCCCCGGGCTCTACGAGCAGTACTTC
CDR3aa: CASSPRDIPGLYEQYF

abundance: .
v_gene: TRBV5-1
j_gene: TRBJ2-2
d_gene: .
CDR3nt: TGCGCCAGCAGCCCCCGGGACAGGGTTTCGCTAGCGGGAGTGTCCGGGGAGCTGTTTTTT
CDR3aa: CASSPRDRVSLAGVSGELFF

abundance: few
v_gene: TRBV14
j_gene: TRBJ1-1
d_gene: TRBD1
CDR3nt: TGTGCCAGCAGCCCCGGGCGGGGGGACAGGGGGAAGGACACTGAAGCTTTCTTT
CDR3aa: CASSPGRGDRGKDTEAFF

abundance: .
v_gene: TRBV5-1
j_gene: TRBJ2-7
d_gene: TRBD2
CDR3nt: TGCGCCAGCAGCTTAGCGGGAGGGCCCTACGAGCAGTACTTC
CDR3aa: CASSLAGGPYEQYF

abundance: .
v_gene: TRBV15
j_gene: TRBJ2-7
d_gene: .
CDR3nt: TGTGCCACCAGCAGAGCCCCAAACAGGGAGCAGTACTTC
CDR3aa: CATSRAPNREQYF

abundance: once
v_gene: TRBV11-2
j_gene: TRBJ2-5
d_gene: .
CDR3nt: TGTGCCAGCAGCTTGGCCTGGGAGACCCAGTACTTC
CDR3aa: CASSLAWETQYF

abundance: .
v_gene: TRBV5-8
j_gene: TRBJ2-7
d_gene: .
CDR3nt: TGTGCCAGCAGCTTGGGACTAGACACTCGACGGGGCGAAGAGCAGTACTTC
CDR3aa: CASSLGLDTRRGEEQYF

abundance: .
v_gene: TRBV7-9
j_gene: TRBJ1-1
d_gene: .
CDR3nt: TGTGCCAGCAGCCTCTCGTTAACTGAAGCTTTCTTT
CDR3aa: CASSLSLTEAFF

abundance: .
v_gene: TRBV6-6
j_gene: TRBJ2-1
d_gene: TRBD2
CDR3nt: TGTGCCAGCGCCCCGGGAGGTGAGCAGTTCTTC
CDR3aa: CASAPGGEQFF

abundance: once
v_gene: TRBV3-1/TRBV3-2
j_gene: TRBJ2-1
d_gene: .
CDR3nt: TGTGCCAGCAGCCAAGGAGGTGGTCCCTCCTACAATGAGCAGTTCTTC
CDR3aa: CASSQGGGPSYNEQFF

abundance: once
v_gene: TRBV7-8
j_gene: TRBJ2-3
d_gene: TRBD1
CDR3nt: TGTGCCAGCAGCTTCCGGGACAGCTACACAGATACGCAGTATTTT
CDR3aa: CASSFRDSYTDTQYF

abundance: few
v_gene: TRBV28
j_gene: TRBJ2-7
d_gene: TRBD2
CDR3nt: TGTGCCAGCAGTCTCGGGACTAGCGGGAGTTTAACCTACGAGCAGTACTTC
CDR3aa: CASSLGTSGSLTYEQYF